The clone carrying this TCR beta chain was seen more than once but under ten times. Its antigen is currently unknown. Blood was collected once per donor into heparin, averaging approximately 110 mL. Purity exceeded 95% in all sorted populations. The sample is drawn from a study of beta chain features in type 1 diabetes. All of the isolated RNA was reverse transcribed, so expressed TCRB transcripts were sequenced. Regulatory, naive and central memory T cell samples averaged approximately 3.8 million reads. TCRdb keeps only in-frame clones here, not all; method: immunoSEQ multiplex PCR. The sample has more than 120,000 clones, approximately 13% seen once. The CDR3 totals 13 residues. V lost 3 bases and J lost 1, with 4 bases in between. Germline lookup yields CDR1 SGHTA and CDR2 FQGNSA. General study results and limits: TCRB CDR3s were moderately but significantly shorter in Type 1 diabetes patients in all four CD4+ subsets.

The TCR was taken from a man between 18 and 29 years old with type 1 diabetes. The genes are TRBV7-2 and TRBJ1-5, with D unresolved. The sequenced sample was central memory CD4+ T cells from blood. CDR3 amino acids: CASSLDSNQPQHF. The CDR3 DNA reads TGTGCCAGCAGCTTGGACAGCAATCAGCCCCAGCATTTT.